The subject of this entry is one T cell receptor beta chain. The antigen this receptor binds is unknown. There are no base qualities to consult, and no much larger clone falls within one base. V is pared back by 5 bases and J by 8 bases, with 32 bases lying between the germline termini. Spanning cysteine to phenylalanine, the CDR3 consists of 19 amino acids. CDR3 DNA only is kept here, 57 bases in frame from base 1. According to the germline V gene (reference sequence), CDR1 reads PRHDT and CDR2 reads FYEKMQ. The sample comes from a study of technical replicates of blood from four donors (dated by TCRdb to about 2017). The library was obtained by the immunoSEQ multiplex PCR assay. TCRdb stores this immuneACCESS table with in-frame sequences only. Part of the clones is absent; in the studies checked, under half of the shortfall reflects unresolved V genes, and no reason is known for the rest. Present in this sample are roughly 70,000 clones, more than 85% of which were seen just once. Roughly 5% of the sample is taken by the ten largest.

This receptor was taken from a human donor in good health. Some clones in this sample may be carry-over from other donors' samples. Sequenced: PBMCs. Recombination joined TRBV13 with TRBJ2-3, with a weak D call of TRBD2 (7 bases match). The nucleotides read TGTGCCAGCAGCGCCTCGCGGCGGACCGGGGGGCCGTCTCCCGTTACGCAGTATTTT. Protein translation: CASSASRRTGGPSPVTQYF.